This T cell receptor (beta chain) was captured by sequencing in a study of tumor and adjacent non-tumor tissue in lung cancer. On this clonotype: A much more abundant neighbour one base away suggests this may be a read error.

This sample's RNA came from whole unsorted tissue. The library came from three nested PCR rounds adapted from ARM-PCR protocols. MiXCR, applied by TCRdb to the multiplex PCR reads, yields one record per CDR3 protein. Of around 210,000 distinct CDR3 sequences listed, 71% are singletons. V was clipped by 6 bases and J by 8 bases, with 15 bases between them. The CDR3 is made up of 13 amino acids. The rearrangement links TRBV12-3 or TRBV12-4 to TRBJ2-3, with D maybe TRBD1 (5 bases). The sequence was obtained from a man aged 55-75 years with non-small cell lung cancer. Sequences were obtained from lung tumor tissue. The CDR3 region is CASSSTRAGTQYF. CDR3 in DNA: TGTGCCAGCAGCTCTACCAGGGCCGGTACGCAGTATTTT.